This passage covers 25 T cell receptor beta chains from one sample sequenced in a study of cytomegalovirus exposure and HLA in healthy donors. Assay used: immunoSEQ multiplex PCR; TCRdb lists only in-frame clones, some missing. The sample yields more than 250,000 clones, 90% seen once. The source material was PBMCs. The source is a woman under 40 in good health and CMV-seronegative.

This clone has just one count. The rearrangement links TRBV4-1 to TRBJ2-7; D may be TRBD2 (5 bases). Trimming pared 0 bases from V and 0 bases from J, leaving 18 bases between. Germline lookup yields CDR1 MGHRA and CDR2 YSYEKL. The CDR3 loop spans 18 amino acids. DNA for the CDR3: TGCGCCAGCAGCCAAGATACGGGAAGGCTAGGGAGCTCCTACGAGCAGTACTTC. Amino acid sequence: CASSQDTGRLGSSYEQYF.

The chain has TRBV28 and TRBJ2-7; TRBD1 or TRBD2 may be the D gene (5 bases each). The CDR3 totals 14 residues. The germline V gene encodes CDR1 MDHEN and CDR2 SYDVKM. The ends were cut back, 7 bases at V and 6 bases at J, with 19 bases in the middle. CDR3 protein: CASTPRDQRGEQYF. In DNA form, the CDR3 reads TGTGCCAGCACCCCCCGGGATCAAAGGGGCGAGCAGTACTTC. The full variable domain, in which reference TRBV28 and TRBJ2-7 provide the parts outside the CDR3, is DVKVTQSSRYLVKRTGEKVFLECVQDMDHENMFWYRQDPGLGLRLIYFSYDVKMKEKGDIPEGYSVSREKKERFSLILESASTNQTSMYLCASTPRDQRGEQYFGPGTRLTVT.

The V gene is TRBV5-1, the J gene TRBJ1-2; 7 positions agree with TRBD1. The V and J ends lost 0 bases and 8 bases, in that order; junction bases with no gene match: 13. The CDR3 consists of 16 residues. Germline CDR1 is SGHRS and CDR2 is YFSETQ. The DNA of the CDR3 is TGCGCCAGCAGCTTGGTTTCAGGGGGAATTGAGGGAGGCTACACCTTC. Its translation is CASSLVSGGIEGGYTF.

V gene TRBV7-9 combines with J gene TRBJ2-1; TRBD2 matches 11 bases. CDR3 length equals 16 residues. Germline CDR1 SEHNR, CDR2 FQNEAQ (reference sequence). V was clipped by 9 bases and J by 3 bases; unmatched bases: 10. In nucleotides, the CDR3 is TGTGCCAGTGAGAGTACCGGGACTAGCGGCTACAATGAGCAGTTCTTC. Its protein is CASESTGTSGYNEQFF.

The CDR3 sequence: CASSITGTASRETQYF. The CDR3 DNA reads as TGTGCCAGCAGCATAACCGGGACAGCCTCCCGGGAGACCCAGTACTTC. This rearrangement joins TRBV7-8 to TRBJ2-5; 7 nucleotides agree with TRBD1. Looked up from germline, CDR1 is SGHVS and CDR2 is FQNEAQ. Trimming at V came to 5 bases and at J to 5 bases, leaving 14 bases not matched to a gene. This CDR3 has 16 amino acids.

The CDR3 is CASTLAGSNEQFF. CDR3 DNA sequence: TGTGCCAGCACCTTGGCTGGCTCCAATGAGCAGTTCTTC. J is TRBJ2-1 and V is TRBV7-3; D ambiguous. The CDR3 spans 13 residues. The ends were cut back, 7 bases at V and 6 bases at J, with 13 bases in the middle. CDR1 and CDR2 from the germline V gene are SGHTA and FQGTGA.

Here the CDR3 reads CASSQDKGGYEQYF. CDR3 nucleotide sequence: TGTGCCAGCAGCCAAGATAAGGGGGGCTACGAGCAGTACTTC. The gene calls are TRBV4-2 and TRBJ2-7; D tentatively fits TRBD1 or TRBD2 (6 bases each). V lost 0 bases, J lost 3 bases, and 9 bases lay in between. Germline V gene lookup returns CDR1 LGHNA and CDR2 YNFKEQ. The CDR3 runs to 14 residues.

V usage is TRBV5-6 and J usage is TRBJ2-5; 9 positions match TRBD1. The V and J ends lost 3 bases and 1 base, in that order; junction bases with no gene match: 7. The CDR3 has 16 amino acids. Per germline, CDR1 SGHDT and CDR2 YYEEEE. In nucleotides, the CDR3 is TGTGCCAGCAGCTACCCGACAGGGGGTTTCCAAGAGACCCAGTACTTC. This encodes CASSYPTGGFQETQYF.

This chain uses TRBV18 with TRBJ1-3; D unresolved. CDR3 length: 21 residues. CDR1 KGHSH and CDR2 LQKENI come from the germline V gene. The V and J ends lost 1 base and 0 bases respectively, with 25 bases between them. Here the CDR3 reads CASSPQLPAVAGPFSGNTIYF. CDR3 bases: TGTGCCAGCTCACCACAACTTCCTGCGGTGGCAGGTCCCTTCTCTGGAAACACCATATATTTT. Variable domain in full (rest from reference TRBV18 and TRBJ1-3): NAGVMQNPRHLVRRRGQEARLRCSPMKGHSHVYWYRQLPEEGLKFMVYLQKENIIDESGMPKERFSAEFPKEGPSILRIQQVVRGDSAAYFCASSPQLPAVAGPFSGNTIYFGEGSWLTVV.

This chain joins TRBV28 and TRBJ2-1, with TRBD2 matching 9 bases. CDR3 length: 15 residues. The V gene's germline CDR1 is MDHEN and CDR2 SYDVKM. V shed 5 bases and J 4 bases; nucleotides not matched to a gene: 6. The DNA of the CDR3 is TGTGCCAGCAGTGGCCTGCGGGAGGGTTACAATGAGCAGTTCTTC. Translation gives CASSGLREGYNEQFF. The full variable domain, in which reference TRBV28 and TRBJ2-1 provide the parts outside the CDR3, is DVKVTQSSRYLVKRTGEKVFLECVQDMDHENMFWYRQDPGLGLRLIYFSYDVKMKEKGDIPEGYSVSREKKERFSLILESASTNQTSMYLCASSGLREGYNEQFFGPGTRLTVL.

The chain combines TRBV28 with TRBJ1-3; no firm D call. The CDR3 sequence is 14 residues long. With 7 bases removed from V and 1 base from J, the gap between germline ends came to 11 bases. Germline values: CDR1 MDHEN, CDR2 SYDVKM. This CDR3 is CASIVDGSGNTIYF. The CDR3 nucleotides read TGTGCCAGCATTGTCGATGGGTCTGGAAACACCATATATTTT.

V is TRBV27 and J is TRBJ2-1, with 7 bases fitting TRBD2. Germline CDR1 MNHEY, CDR2 SMNVEV (reference sequence). There are 15 residues in the CDR3. Trimming removed 3 bases from V and 3 bases from J; junction bases left unmatched: 5. CDR3 in amino acids: CASSFAAGYYNEQFF. Here the CDR3 DNA reads TGTGCCAGCAGTTTCGCAGCGGGGTACTACAATGAGCAGTTCTTC.

The chain recombines TRBV7-9 with TRBJ1-3; the D is unclear. Germline CDR1 is SEHNR and CDR2 is FQNEAQ (reference sequence). This CDR3 comprises 15 residues. Trimming left V 6 bases short and J 0 bases short, with 12 bases between. CDR3 nucleotide sequence: TGTGCCAGCAGGGCGGTTAGGAGCTCTGGAAACACCATATATTTT. Residues: CASRAVRSSGNTIYF.

The V and J genes are TRBV5-6 and TRBJ2-2; 13 bases are shared with TRBD2. CDR3 size: 16 residues. Losses at the gene ends were 2 bases for V and 7 bases for J; bases not matched to a gene: 5. Germline V gene data show CDR1 as SGHDT and CDR2 as YYEEEE. This CDR3 is CASSFGTSGMGGELFF. DNA of the CDR3: TGTGCCAGCAGCTTTGGGACTAGCGGGATGGGCGGGGAGCTGTTTTTT.

The rearrangement joins TRBV7-9 to TRBJ1-5, with D possibly matching TRBD1 (5 bases). Trimming pared 4 bases from V and 3 bases from J, leaving 10 bases between. The germline V gene has CDR1 SEHNR and CDR2 FQNEAQ (reference sequence). The length of the CDR3 is 14 residues. The CDR3 spells CASSSQGPNQPQHF. CDR3 DNA: TGTGCCAGCAGCTCTCAGGGCCCCAATCAGCCCCAGCATTTT.

V gene TRBV29-1 combines with J gene TRBJ2-5; 7 bases match TRBD1. The CDR3 has 15 residues. In germline, CDR1 is SQVTM, CDR2 ANQGSEA. J lost 1 base, V lost 2 bases, and 7 bases had no gene match. The CDR3 DNA sequence: TGCAGCGTTGAACGGGACAGTGGAGCCCAAGAGACCCAGTACTTC. Amino acids: CSVERDSGAQETQYF.

This chain connects TRBV4-1 to TRBJ2-7; TRBD2 agrees at 8 bases. The germline V gene has CDR1 MGHRA and CDR2 YSYEKL. The CDR3 runs 15 residues. V lost 4 bases and J lost 2; bases outside the gene matches: 7. The CDR3 nucleotides are TGCGCCAGCAGCCCAAGAGCGGGAGAAACCTACGAGCAGTACTTC. This sequence encodes CASSPRAGETYEQYF.

The rearrangement joins TRBV7-3 to TRBJ2-3; D remains ambiguous. V lost 8 bases, J lost 4 bases, and 7 bases lay in between. This CDR3 contains 11 residues. From germline, CDR1 is SGHTA and CDR2 FQGTGA. The CDR3 protein is CASSESDTQYF. CDR3 coding DNA: TGTGCCAGCTCGGAATCAGATACGCAGTATTTT. The full variable domain, with the rest looked up from reference TRBV7-3 and TRBJ2-3, is GAGVSQTPSNKVTEKGKYVELRCDPISGHTALYWYRQSLGQGPEFLIYFQGTGAADDSGLPNDRFFAVRPEGSVSTLKIQRTERGDSAVYLCASSESDTQYFGPGTRLTVL.

The rearrangement links TRBV4-1 to TRBJ2-7, with TRBD1 identical over 8 bases. V was clipped by 3 bases and J by 6 bases; unmatched bases: 16. This CDR3 has 17 amino acids. CDR1 and CDR2 from the germline V gene are MGHRA and YSYEKL. The CDR3: CASSQAIPGQEILEQYF. For the CDR3, the DNA is TGCGCCAGCAGCCAGGCCATACCGGGACAGGAGATTCTCGAGCAGTACTTC.

The rearrangement links TRBV13 to TRBJ1-5; no definite D call. There are 15 residues in the CDR3. V was pared by 0 bases and J by 0 bases, with 6 bases between. The germline gives CDR1 PRHDT, CDR2 FYEKMQ (reference sequence). CDR3 sequence (DNA): TGTGCCAGCAGCTTAGGCCTTAGTAGCAATCAGCCCCAGCATTTT. It yields the protein CASSLGLSSNQPQHF.

This clone was counted a single time. The chain uses TRBV9 and TRBJ2-7; tentatively, D is TRBD1 (6 bases). Germline-derived CDR1 and CDR2 are SGDLS and YYNGEE. V was clipped by 0 bases and J by 6 bases, with 22 bases between them. The CDR3 loop spans 17 amino acids. The CDR3 DNA is TGTGCCAGCAGCGTAGGCCCTACAGGGAAAGGTGGTCGCGAGCAGTACTTC. This gives the protein CASSVGPTGKGGREQYF.

The V call is TRBV4-2, the J call TRBJ2-2; TRBD2 aligns across 11 bases. The CDR3 length is 19 residues. Trimming removed 0 bases from V and 3 bases from J; junction bases left unmatched: 9. Germline assignment: CDR1 LGHNA and CDR2 YNFKEQ. The CDR3 nucleotides read TGTGCCAGCAGCCAAGAAAGGTTAGCGGGAGGGCCGTACACCGGGGAGCTGTTTTTT. Protein product: CASSQERLAGGPYTGELFF.

V gene TRBV29-1 combines with J gene TRBJ2-7; 11 bases align to TRBD2. J gave up 2 bases and V 6 bases, and 12 bases lay outside the gene matches. This CDR3 contains 16 residues. CDR1 and CDR2 (germline): SQVTM, ANQGSEA. The chain's CDR3 is CSVKTSGTYLAYEQYF. The CDR3 nucleotides are TGCAGCGTAAAGACTAGCGGGACCTACCTAGCCTACGAGCAGTACTTC.

This clone has a handful of counts. The rearrangement uses TRBV5-4 and TRBJ1-1; D is uncertain. CDR3 length equals 14 residues. In germline, CDR1 is SGHNT, CDR2 YYREEE (reference sequence). The V end was cut by 4 bases, the J end by 0 bases, with 10 bases between. CDR3 sequence: CASSPVDMNTEAFF. CDR3 bases: TGTGCCAGCAGCCCCGTTGATATGAACACTGAAGCTTTCTTT.

The rearrangement joins TRBV14 to TRBJ2-3; TRBD1 matches at 8 bases. The CDR3 runs 16 residues. Germline values: CDR1 SGHDN, CDR2 FVKESK. Losses at the gene ends were 4 bases for V and 4 bases for J; bases not matched to a gene: 10. The CDR3 is CASSRYQGAGSDTQYF. The CDR3 DNA reads as TGTGCCAGCAGCCGATACCAGGGGGCCGGCTCAGATACGCAGTATTTT. Supplemented by reference TRBV14 and TRBJ2-3, the full variable domain reads EAGVTQFPSHSVIEKGQTVTLRCDPISGHDNLYWYRRVMGKEIKFLLHFVKESKQDESGMPNNRFLAERTGGTYSTLKVQPAELEDSGVYFCASSRYQGAGSDTQYFGPGTRLTVL.